A single T cell receptor beta chain is shown here with its context. Its antigen remains undetermined. The record has no base qualities; no much larger clone is one base away. These data are taken from a study of blood T cell repertoires in COVID-19 (dated by TCRdb to between 2020 and 2021). Study-wide context: Samples from collaborators originated in the United States, Italy and Spain and spanned both the acute and convalescent phases of COVID-19. The prospective study material was composed of cDNA or gDNA derived from T cells, B-cell-depleted T cells, or PBMCs. The dataset comprised deeply sampled blood TCRbeta repertoires from subjects exposed to, actively infected with, or recovered from COVID-19. The repertoires were made available in a free public database intended to serve as a resource for research on the immune response to SARS-CoV-2. Samples came from the ongoing ImmuneRACE study (first 160 participants) plus 1,254 subjects from 6 global collaborators. Sample metadata almost always included a de-identified subject ID, COVID-19 status, age in years and sex. Where HLA class I and class II types were available, the types were taken from metadata supplied by the sample provider, not from assay-based typing. Beyond this particular receptor, the publication reports: The quantity of clinical and demographic metadata differed by source and by participant and was supplied without curation.

TCRbeta CDR3 regions were amplified from genomic DNA by means of the immunoSEQ Assay, a bias-controlled multiplex PCR. The original pipeline was this. The number of nucleated cells in each sample was estimated from the amplification of reference gene primers within the assay. Sequence reads were collapsed and filtered to measure the absolute abundance of every unique TCRbeta CDR3 rearrangement. For each sample, productive Simpson clonality was calculated as the square root of Simpson's diversity index across productive rearrangements. This immuneACCESS table, as held by TCRdb, lists in-frame sequences with V and J called but not all clones. Of the missing ones, under half trace to an unresolved V gene in checked studies; the others have no known cause. The V and J calls and the clone size are those of that table, but D and trimming were determined from the DNA. The sample table holds around 77,000 clones, of which approximately 85% were seen once. The ten largest clones represent approximately 4.6% of the sample.

Its CDR3 holds 17 amino acids, cysteine through phenylalanine. The read is trimmed to its CDR3 DNA, 51 bases read in frame from base 1. V has 5 bases trimmed and J has 0 bases trimmed; junction bases matching no gene number 9. Taken from the germline V gene, the CDR1 and CDR2 loops are MNHEY and SVGEGT. Whole blood was collected in K2EDTA tubes by collaborating institutions according to the institutions' own protocols. For TCRbeta analysis, collaborators shipped samples as frozen whole blood, isolated PBMCs, or DNA extracted from either of those sample types. The receptor chain draws on TRBV6-2 or TRBV6-3 and TRBJ2-3, and 9 bases in between align with TRBD2. The TCR was taken from a man at least 80 years old with acute or convalescent COVID-19. Sequenced material: peripheral blood. The DNA sequence is given as TGTGCCAGCAGTGGAGCGGGGGGAGAGGCTAGCACAGATACGCAGTATTTT. The translation is CASSGAGGEASTDTQYF.